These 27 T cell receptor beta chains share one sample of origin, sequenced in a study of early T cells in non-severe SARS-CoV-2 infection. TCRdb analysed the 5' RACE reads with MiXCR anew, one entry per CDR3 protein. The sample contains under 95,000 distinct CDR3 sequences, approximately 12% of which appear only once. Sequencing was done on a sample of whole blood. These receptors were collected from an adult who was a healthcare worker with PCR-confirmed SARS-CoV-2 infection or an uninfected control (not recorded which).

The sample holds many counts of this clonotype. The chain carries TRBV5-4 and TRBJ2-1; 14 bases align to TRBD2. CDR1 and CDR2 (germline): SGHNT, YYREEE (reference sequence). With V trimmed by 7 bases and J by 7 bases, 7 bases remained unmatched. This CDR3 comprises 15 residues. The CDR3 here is CASSPGTSGRNEQFF. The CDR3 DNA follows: TGTGCCAGCTCCCCCGGGACTAGCGGGAGAAATGAGCAGTTCTTC.

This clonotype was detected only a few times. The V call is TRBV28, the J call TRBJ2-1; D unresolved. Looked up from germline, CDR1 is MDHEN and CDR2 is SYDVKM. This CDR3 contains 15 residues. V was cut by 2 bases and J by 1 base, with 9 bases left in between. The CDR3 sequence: CASSLNPTSYNEQFF. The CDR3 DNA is TGTGCCAGCAGTTTAAATCCTACTTCCTACAATGAGCAGTTCTTC.

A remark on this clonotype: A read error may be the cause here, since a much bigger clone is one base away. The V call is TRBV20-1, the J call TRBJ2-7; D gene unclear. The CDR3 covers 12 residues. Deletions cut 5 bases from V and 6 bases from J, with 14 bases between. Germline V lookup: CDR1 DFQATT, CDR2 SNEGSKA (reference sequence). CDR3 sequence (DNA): TGCAGTGCTTTCCCCCTAGACGTCGAGCAGTACTTC. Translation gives CSAFPLDVEQYF.

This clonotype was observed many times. The CDR3 DNA is TGTGCCAGCAGCATCAATTCCCCCTTCTATGGCTACACCTTC. Translating it yields CASSINSPFYGYTF. The chain joins TRBV12-3 or TRBV12-4 to TRBJ1-2, with D unclear. Trimming took off 6 bases at V and 4 bases at J, with 15 bases between the two ends. The CDR3 is 14 residues long.

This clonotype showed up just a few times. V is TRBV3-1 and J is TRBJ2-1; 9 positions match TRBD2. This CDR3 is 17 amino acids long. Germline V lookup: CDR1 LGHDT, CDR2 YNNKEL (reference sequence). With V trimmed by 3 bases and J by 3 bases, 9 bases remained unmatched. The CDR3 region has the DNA TGTGCCAGCAGCCAGGGGTCAGCGGGAGGCCTCTACAATGAGCAGTTCTTC. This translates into CASSQGSAGGLYNEQFF.

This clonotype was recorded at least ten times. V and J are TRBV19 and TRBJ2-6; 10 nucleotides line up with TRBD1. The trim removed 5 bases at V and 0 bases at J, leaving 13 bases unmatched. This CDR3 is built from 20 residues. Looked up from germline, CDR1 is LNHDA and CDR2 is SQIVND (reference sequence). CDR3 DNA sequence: TGTGCCAGTAGTCCGCGGACAGGGGGGCTCCCAGGCTCTGGGGCCAACGTCCTGACTTTC. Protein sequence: CASSPRTGGLPGSGANVLTF.

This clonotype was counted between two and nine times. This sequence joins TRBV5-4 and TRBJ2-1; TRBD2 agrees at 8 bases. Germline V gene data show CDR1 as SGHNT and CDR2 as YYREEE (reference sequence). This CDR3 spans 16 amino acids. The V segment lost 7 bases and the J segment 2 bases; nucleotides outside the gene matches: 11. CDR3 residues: CASRTKLAGTYNEQFF. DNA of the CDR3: TGTGCCAGCCGGACAAAATTAGCGGGAACCTACAATGAGCAGTTCTTC.

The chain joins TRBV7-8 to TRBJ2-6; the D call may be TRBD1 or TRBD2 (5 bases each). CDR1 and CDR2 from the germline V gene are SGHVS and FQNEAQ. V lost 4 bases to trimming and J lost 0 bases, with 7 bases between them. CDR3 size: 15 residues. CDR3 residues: CASSYGASGANVLTF. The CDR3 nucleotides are TGTGCCAGCAGCTACGGGGCCTCTGGGGCCAACGTCCTGACTTTC.

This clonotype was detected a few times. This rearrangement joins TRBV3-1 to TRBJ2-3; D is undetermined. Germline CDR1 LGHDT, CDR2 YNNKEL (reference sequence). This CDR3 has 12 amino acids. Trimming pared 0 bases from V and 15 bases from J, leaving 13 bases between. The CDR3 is CASSQDGHRGYF. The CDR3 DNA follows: TGTGCCAGCAGCCAAGATGGCCATCGCGGCTATTTT.

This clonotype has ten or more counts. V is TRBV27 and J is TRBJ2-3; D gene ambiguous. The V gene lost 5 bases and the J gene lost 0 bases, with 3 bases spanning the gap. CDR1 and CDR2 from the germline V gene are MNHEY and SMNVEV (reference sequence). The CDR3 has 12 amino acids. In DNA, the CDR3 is TGTGCCAGCAGTCCTAGCACAGATACGCAGTATTTT. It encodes CASSPSTDTQYF.

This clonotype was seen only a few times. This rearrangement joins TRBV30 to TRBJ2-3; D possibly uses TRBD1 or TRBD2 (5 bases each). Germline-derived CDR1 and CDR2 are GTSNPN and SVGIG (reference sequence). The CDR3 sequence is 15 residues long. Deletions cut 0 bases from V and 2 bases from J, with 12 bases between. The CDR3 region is CAWSVGAGTTDTQYF. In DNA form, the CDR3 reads TGTGCCTGGAGTGTAGGGGCAGGGACCACAGATACGCAGTATTTT.

DNA for the CDR3: TGTGCCAGCAGCAGGGGACTAGACTACGAGCAGTACTTC. Protein product: CASSRGLDYEQYF. The chain couples TRBV2 to TRBJ2-7; the match to TRBD2 covers 8 bases. The CDR3 is 13 amino acids. Trimming took 6 bases from V and 3 from J; bases not matched to a gene: 4. Germline V CDR1 and CDR2: SNHLY, FYNNEI.

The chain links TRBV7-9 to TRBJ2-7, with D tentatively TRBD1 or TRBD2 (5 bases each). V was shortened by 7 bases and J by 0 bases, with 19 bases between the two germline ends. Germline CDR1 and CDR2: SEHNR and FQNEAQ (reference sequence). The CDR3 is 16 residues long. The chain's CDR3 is CASIQTERGFSYEQYF. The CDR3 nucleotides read TGTGCCAGCATCCAAACCGAGAGGGGCTTCTCCTACGAGCAGTACTTC.

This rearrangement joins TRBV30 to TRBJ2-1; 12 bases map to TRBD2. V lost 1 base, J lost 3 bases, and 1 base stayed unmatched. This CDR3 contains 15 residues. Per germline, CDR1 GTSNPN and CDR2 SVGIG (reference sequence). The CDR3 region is CAWSEGLAGYNEQFF. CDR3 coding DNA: TGTGCCTGGAGTGAGGGACTAGCGGGCTACAATGAGCAGTTCTTC.

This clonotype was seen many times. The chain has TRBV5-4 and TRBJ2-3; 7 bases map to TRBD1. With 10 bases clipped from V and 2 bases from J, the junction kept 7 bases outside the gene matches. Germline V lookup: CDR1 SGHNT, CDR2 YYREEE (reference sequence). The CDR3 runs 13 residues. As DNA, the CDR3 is TGTGCCGGTGCAACAGGGGACACAGATACGCAGTATTTT. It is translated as CAGATGDTDTQYF.

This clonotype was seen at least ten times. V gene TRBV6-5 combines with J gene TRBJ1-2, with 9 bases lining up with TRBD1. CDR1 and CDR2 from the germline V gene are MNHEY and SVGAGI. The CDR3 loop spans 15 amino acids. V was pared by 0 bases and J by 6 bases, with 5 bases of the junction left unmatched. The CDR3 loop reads CASSYSRGTGNGYTF. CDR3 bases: TGTGCCAGCAGTTACTCGAGAGGGACAGGGAATGGCTACACCTTC.

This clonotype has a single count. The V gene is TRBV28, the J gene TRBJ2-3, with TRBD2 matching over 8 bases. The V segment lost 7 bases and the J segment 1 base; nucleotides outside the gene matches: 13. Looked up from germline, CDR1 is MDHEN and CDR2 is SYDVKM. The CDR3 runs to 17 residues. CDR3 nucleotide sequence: TGTGCCAGCATCCCCCGGGGGGGGGTAAGCGGCACAGATACGCAGTATTTT. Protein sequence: CASIPRGGVSGTDTQYF.

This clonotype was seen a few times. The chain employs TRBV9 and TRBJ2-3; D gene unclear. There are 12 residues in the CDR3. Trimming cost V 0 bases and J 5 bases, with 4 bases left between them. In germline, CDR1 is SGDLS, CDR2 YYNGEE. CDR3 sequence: CASSVGQDTQYF. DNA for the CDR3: TGTGCCAGCAGCGTAGGGCAAGATACGCAGTATTTT.

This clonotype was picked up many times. CDR3 protein: CASSYEWGGQETQYF. The CDR3 DNA reads TGTGCCAGCTCCTATGAGTGGGGGGGCCAGGAGACCCAGTACTTC. The chain links TRBV7-6 to TRBJ2-5; weak D call: TRBD2 (7 bases). In germline, CDR1 is SGHVS, CDR2 FNYEAQ. This CDR3 is 15 amino acids long. Trimming took off 8 bases at V and 5 bases at J, with 21 bases between the two ends.

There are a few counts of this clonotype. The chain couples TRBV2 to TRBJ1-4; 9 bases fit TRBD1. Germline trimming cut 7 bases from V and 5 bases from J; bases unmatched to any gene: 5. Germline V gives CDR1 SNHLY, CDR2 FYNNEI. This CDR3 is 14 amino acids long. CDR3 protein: CASILDRGNEKLFF. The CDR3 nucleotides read TGTGCCAGCATCCTGGACAGGGGCAATGAAAAACTGTTTTTT.

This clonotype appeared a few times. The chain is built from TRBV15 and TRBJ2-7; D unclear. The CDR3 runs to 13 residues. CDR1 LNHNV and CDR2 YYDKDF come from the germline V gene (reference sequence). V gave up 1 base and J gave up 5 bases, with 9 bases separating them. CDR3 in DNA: TGTGCCACCAGCAGAGTAAGTCCACACGAGCAGTACTTC. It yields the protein CATSRVSPHEQYF. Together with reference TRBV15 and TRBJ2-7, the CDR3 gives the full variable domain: DAMVIQNPRYQVTQFGKPVTLSCSQTLNHNVMYWYQQKSSQAPKLLFHYYDKDFNNEADTPDNFQSRRPNTSFCFLDIRSPGLGDTAMYLCATSRVSPHEQYFGPGTRLTVT.

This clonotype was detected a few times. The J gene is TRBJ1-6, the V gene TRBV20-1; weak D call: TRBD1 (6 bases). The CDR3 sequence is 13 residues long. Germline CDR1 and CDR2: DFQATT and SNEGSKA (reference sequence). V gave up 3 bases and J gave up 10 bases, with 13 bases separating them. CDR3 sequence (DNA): TGCAGTGCTAGTAGGACAGAAGGGTCACCCCTCCACTTT. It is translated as CSASRTEGSPLHF.

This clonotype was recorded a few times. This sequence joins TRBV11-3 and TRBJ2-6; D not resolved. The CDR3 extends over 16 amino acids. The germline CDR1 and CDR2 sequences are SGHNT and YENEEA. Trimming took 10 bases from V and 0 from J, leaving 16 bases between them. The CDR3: CATSNRVASGANVLTF. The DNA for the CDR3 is TGTGCCACTTCAAATAGGGTCGCCTCTGGGGCCAACGTCCTGACTTTC.

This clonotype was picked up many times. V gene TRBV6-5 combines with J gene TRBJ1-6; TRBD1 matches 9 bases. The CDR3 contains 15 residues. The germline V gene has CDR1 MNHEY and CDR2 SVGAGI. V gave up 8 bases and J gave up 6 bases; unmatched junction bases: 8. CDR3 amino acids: CASGNPGQGNSPLHF. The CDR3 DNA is TGTGCCAGCGGGAACCCGGGACAGGGTAATTCACCCCTCCACTTT.

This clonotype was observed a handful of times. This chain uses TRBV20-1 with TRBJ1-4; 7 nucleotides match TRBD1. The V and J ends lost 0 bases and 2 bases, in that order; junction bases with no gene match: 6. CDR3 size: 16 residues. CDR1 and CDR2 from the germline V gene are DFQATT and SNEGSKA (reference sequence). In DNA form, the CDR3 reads TGCAGTGCTAGAGATCCCACAGGGGCGACTAATGAAAAACTGTTTTTT. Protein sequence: CSARDPTGATNEKLFF.

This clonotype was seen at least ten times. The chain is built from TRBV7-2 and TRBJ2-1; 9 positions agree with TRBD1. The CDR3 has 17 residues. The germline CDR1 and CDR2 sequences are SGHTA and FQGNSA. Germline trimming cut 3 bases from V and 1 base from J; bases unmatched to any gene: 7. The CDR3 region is CASSFPRQGGSYNEQFF. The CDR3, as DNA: TGTGCCAGCAGCTTCCCGAGACAGGGGGGATCCTACAATGAGCAGTTCTTC.

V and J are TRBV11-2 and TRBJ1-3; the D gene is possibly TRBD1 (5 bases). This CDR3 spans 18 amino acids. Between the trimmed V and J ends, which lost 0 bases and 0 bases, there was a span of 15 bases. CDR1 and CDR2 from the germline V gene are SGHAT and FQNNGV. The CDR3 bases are TGTGCCAGCAGCTTAGAGGGGTCTTGGGACCCCTCTGGAAACACCATATATTTT. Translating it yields CASSLEGSWDPSGNTIYF.